What follows are 8 T cell receptor beta chains derived from one specimen sequenced in a study of blood T cell repertoires in COVID-19 (dated by TCRdb to the early 2020s). To prepare the library, the immunoSEQ multiplex PCR assay was applied. The clones in this table, taken by TCRdb from immuneACCESS, are in-frame only. Not every clone is retained; where verified, under half of the shortfall comes from an unresolved V gene, and the cause of the rest is unknown. Across this sample there are about 170,000 clones, with under 80% seen only once. Clones ranked in the top ten supply around 2.8% of the sample. The specimen was peripheral blood. Every receptor here comes from a man aged 65-85 years with acute or convalescent COVID-19.

This rearrangement joins TRBV18 to TRBJ2-1; 7 positions agree with TRBD1. Germline trimming cut 6 bases from V and 4 bases from J; bases unmatched to any gene: 3. The CDR3 covers 13 residues. Germline CDR1 reads KGHSH; CDR2 reads LQKENI. The CDR3 loop reads CASSPGQYNEQFF. Here the CDR3 DNA reads TGTGCCAGCTCCCCGGGACAGTACAATGAGCAGTTCTTC.

This chain connects TRBV5-1 to TRBJ1-2; D is perhaps TRBD1 (5 bases). CDR1 SGHRS and CDR2 YFSETQ come from the germline V gene. V lost 0 bases, J lost 4 bases, and 13 bases lay in between. The CDR3 covers 15 residues. The CDR3 sequence: CASSLEGRAFYGYTF. CDR3 sequence (DNA): TGCGCCAGCAGCTTGGAAGGCAGGGCCTTCTATGGCTACACCTTC.

This clone was detected a few times. The V gene is TRBV3-1 (or the pseudogene TRBV3-2), the J gene TRBJ1-6; D unresolved. The CDR3 sequence is 13 residues long. The V and J ends lost 0 bases and 8 bases respectively, with 5 bases between them. Germline V gene data show CDR1 as LGHDT and CDR2 as YNNKEL (reference sequence). The CDR3 DNA is TGTGCCAGCAGCCAAGATGAGTATTCACCCCTCCACTTT. Its protein is CASSQDEYSPLHF.

This rearrangement joins TRBV5-4 to TRBJ2-2; 8 bases map to TRBD1. V lost 4 bases and J lost 6; bases outside the gene matches: 5. The CDR3 covers 14 residues. Germline V gene lookup returns CDR1 SGHNT and CDR2 YYREEE (reference sequence). CDR3 protein: CASSKTGAAGELFF. CDR3 DNA sequence: TGTGCCAGCAGCAAGACAGGGGCGGCCGGGGAGCTGTTTTTT. The full variable domain, with the rest looked up from reference TRBV5-4 and TRBJ2-2, is ETGVTQSPTHLIKTRGQQVTLRCSSQSGHNTVSWYQQALGQGPQFIFQYYREEENGRGNFPPRFSGLQFPNYSSELNVNALELDDSALYLCASSKTGAAGELFFGEGSRLTVL.

The chain employs TRBV28 and TRBJ1-5; TRBD1 is a possible D gene (6 bases). The CDR3 has 15 residues. The V gene lost 4 bases and the J gene lost 1 base, with 11 bases spanning the gap. Looked up from germline, CDR1 is MDHEN and CDR2 is SYDVKM. The chain's CDR3 is CASSSPQGSNQPQHF. Here the CDR3 DNA reads TGTGCCAGCAGTTCCCCGCAGGGGAGCAATCAGCCCCAGCATTTT. The full variable domain, with the rest looked up from reference TRBV28 and TRBJ1-5, is DVKVTQSSRYLVKRTGEKVFLECVQDMDHENMFWYRQDPGLGLRLIYFSYDVKMKEKGDIPEGYSVSREKKERFSLILESASTNQTSMYLCASSSPQGSNQPQHFGDGTRLSIL.

This clone was detected a few times. This chain uses TRBV5-6 with TRBJ1-1; 8 bases agree with TRBD1. Germline lookup yields CDR1 SGHDT and CDR2 YYEEEE. CDR3 length: 15 amino acids. After removal of 2 bases from V and 2 bases from J, the junction contained 5 bases not matched to a gene. The CDR3 loop is CASSFRTGLNTEAFF. CDR3 bases: TGTGCCAGCAGCTTCAGGACAGGGCTTAACACTGAAGCTTTCTTT.

The J gene is TRBJ2-1, the V gene TRBV9, with TRBD2 matching over 10 bases. Germline V gives CDR1 SGDLS, CDR2 YYNGEE. CDR3 length equals 15 residues. V shed 0 bases, J shed 7 bases, and the junction held 4 bases outside the gene matches. The CDR3 loop reads CASSVGTSGVNEQFF. CDR3 nucleotide sequence: TGTGCCAGCAGCGTAGGCACTAGCGGGGTAAATGAGCAGTTCTTC.

A few counts support this clone. The chain recombines TRBV15 with TRBJ2-7; possibly TRBD1 for D (5 bases). CDR1 is LNHNV, CDR2 YYDKDF, per germline (reference sequence). The V end was cut by 3 bases, the J end by 2 bases, with 11 bases between. The CDR3 runs 14 residues. The CDR3 region is CATSRDIGPYEQYF. CDR3 nucleotides: TGTGCCACCAGCAGGGACATCGGTCCCTACGAGCAGTACTTC.